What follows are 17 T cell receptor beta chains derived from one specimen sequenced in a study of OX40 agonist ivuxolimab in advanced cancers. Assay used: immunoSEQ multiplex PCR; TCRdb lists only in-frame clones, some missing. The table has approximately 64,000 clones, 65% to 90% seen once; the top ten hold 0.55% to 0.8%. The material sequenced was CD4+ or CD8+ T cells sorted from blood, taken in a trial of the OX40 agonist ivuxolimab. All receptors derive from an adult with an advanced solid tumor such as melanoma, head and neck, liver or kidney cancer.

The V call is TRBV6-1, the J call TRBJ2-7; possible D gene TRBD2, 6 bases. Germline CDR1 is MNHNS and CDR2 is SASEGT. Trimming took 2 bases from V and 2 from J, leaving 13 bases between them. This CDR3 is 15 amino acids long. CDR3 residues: CASSENWDFAYEQYF. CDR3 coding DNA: TGTGCCAGCAGTGAAAACTGGGACTTCGCCTACGAGCAGTACTTC.

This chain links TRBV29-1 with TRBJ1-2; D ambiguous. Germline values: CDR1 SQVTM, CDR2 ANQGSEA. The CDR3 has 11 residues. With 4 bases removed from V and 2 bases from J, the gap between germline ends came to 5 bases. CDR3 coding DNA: TGCAGCGTTGTACAGAACTATGGCTACACCTTC. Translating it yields CSVVQNYGYTF.

The chain's CDR3 is CASSRSGRSYEQYF. The CDR3 nucleotides are TGTGCCAGCAGTCGATCGGGCCGCTCCTACGAGCAGTACTTC. The V and J genes are TRBV27 and TRBJ2-7, with D unclear. The CDR3 has 14 amino acids. The V gene lost 5 bases and the J gene lost 0 bases, with 11 bases spanning the gap. Germline CDR1 reads MNHEY; CDR2 reads SMNVEV (reference sequence).

Here the CDR3 reads CASSLHGESYNEQFF. For the CDR3, the DNA is TGTGCCAGCAGCCTCCACGGCGAAAGCTACAATGAGCAGTTCTTC. The J gene is TRBJ2-1, the V gene TRBV21-1. TRBV21-1 is a pseudogene. The CDR3 length is 15 residues.

This CDR3 is CASSASGGGYNEQFF. The DNA of the CDR3 is TGTGCCAGTAGTGCCAGCGGAGGGGGCTACAATGAGCAGTTCTTC. The rearrangement links TRBV19 to TRBJ2-1, with D possibly being TRBD1 or TRBD2 (6 bases each). CDR1 LNHDA and CDR2 SQIVND come from the germline V gene (reference sequence). Trimming cost V 5 bases and J 3 bases, with 14 bases left between them. This CDR3 spans 15 amino acids.

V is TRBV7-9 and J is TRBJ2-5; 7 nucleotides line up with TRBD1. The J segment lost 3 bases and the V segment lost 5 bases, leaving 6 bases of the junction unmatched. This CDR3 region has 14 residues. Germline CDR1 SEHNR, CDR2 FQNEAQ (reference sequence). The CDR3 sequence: CASSRLTGEETQYF. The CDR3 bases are TGTGCCAGCAGCCGGCTAACAGGGGAAGAGACCCAGTACTTC.

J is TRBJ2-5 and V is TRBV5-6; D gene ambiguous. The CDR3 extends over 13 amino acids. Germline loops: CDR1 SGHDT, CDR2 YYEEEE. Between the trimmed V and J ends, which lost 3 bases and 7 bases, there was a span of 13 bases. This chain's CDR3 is CASSYPSSGTQYF. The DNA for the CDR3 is TGTGCCAGCAGCTACCCTAGTTCTGGGACCCAGTACTTC. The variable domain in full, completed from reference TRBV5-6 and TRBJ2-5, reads DAGVTQSPTHLIKTRGQQVTLRCSPKSGHDTVSWYQQALGQGPQFIFQYYEEEERQRGNFPDRFSGHQFPNYSSELNVNALLLGDSALYLCASSYPSSGTQYFGPGTRLLVL.

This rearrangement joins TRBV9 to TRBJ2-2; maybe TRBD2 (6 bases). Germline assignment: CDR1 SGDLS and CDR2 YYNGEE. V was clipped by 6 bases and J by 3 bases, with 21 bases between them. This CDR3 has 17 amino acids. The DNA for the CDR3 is TGTGCCAGCACCCCCCGGGTTGGGCGGAGGGACACCGGGGAGCTGTTTTTT. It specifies CASTPRVGRRDTGELFF.

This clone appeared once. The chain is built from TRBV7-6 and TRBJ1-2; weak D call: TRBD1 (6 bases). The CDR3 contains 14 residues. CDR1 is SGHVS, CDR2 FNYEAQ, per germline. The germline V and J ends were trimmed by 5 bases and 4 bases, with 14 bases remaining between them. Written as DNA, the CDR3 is TGTGCCAGCAGCCCGATGGACAGCATCTATGGCTACACCTTC. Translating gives CASSPMDSIYGYTF.

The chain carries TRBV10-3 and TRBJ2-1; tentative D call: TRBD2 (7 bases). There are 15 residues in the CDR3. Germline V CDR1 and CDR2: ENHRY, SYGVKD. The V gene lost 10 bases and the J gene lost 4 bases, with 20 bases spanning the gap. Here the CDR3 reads CATLGGLADYNEQFF. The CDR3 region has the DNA TGTGCCACCCTGGGGGGGCTAGCGGATTACAATGAGCAGTTCTTC.

For the CDR3, the DNA is TGCGCCAGCATTGACGGGACCCAGACCAATGAGCAGTTCTTC. It yields the protein CASIDGTQTNEQFF. The V call is TRBV5-1, the J call TRBJ2-1; D tentatively reads TRBD1 or TRBD2 (5 bases each). V was pared by 6 bases and J by 6 bases, with 16 bases between. CDR1 is SGHRS and CDR2 is YFSETQ in the germline V gene. CDR3 length: 14 residues.

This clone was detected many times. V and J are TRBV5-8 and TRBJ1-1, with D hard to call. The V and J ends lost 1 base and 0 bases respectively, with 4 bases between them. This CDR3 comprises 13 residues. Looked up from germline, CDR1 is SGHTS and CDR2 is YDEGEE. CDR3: CASSLLVNTEAFF. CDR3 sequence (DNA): TGTGCCAGCAGCTTGCTCGTGAACACTGAAGCTTTCTTT.

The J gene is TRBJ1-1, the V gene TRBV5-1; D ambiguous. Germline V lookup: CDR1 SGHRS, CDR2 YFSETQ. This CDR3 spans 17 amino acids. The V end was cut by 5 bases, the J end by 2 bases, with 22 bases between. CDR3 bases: TGCGCCAGCAGAAGGTCTCTCCCAGCAGTTGAAAACACTGAAGCTTTCTTT. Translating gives CASRRSLPAVENTEAFF.

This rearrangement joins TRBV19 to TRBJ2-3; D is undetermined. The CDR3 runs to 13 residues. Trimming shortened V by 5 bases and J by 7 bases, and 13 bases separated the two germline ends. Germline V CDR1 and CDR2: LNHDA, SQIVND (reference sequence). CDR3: CASSVSAFHTQYF. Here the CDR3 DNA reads TGTGCCAGTAGTGTCTCTGCCTTCCATACGCAGTATTTT.

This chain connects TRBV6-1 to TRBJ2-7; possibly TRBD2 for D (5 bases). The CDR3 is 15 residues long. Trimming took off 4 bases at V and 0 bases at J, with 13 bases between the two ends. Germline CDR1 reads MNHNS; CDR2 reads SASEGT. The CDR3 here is CASSARPGSSYEQYF. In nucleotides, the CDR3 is TGTGCCAGCAGTGCTCGCCCTGGGAGCTCCTACGAGCAGTACTTC.

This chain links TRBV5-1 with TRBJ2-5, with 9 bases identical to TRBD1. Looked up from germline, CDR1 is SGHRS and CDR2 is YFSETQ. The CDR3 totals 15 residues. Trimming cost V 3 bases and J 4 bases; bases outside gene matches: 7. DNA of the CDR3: TGCGCCAGCAGCTGGGGACAGGGTCGAAGAGAGACCCAGTACTTC. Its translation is CASSWGQGRRETQYF.

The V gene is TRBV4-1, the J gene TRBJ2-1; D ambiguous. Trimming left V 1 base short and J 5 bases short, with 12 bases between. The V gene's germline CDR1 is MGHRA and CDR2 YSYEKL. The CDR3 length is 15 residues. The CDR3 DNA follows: TGCGCCAGCAGCCAAGGCCTGGCCAGTAACAATGAGCAGTTCTTC. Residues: CASSQGLASNNEQFF.